Below, 31 T cell receptor beta chains from the same sample are listed, as sequenced in a study of blood T cell repertoires in COVID-19. Some clones are missing from TCRdb's copy, which holds only in-frame ones; the method was immunoSEQ multiplex PCR. The table lists 250,000 to 300,000 clones, 81% of them singletons, with roughly 2.9% in the top ten. Sequences were obtained from peripheral blood. The receptors stem from a woman aged 55 to 70 with active or convalescent COVID-19.

The V and J genes are TRBV7-2 and TRBJ1-1, with TRBD1 identical over 7 bases. V trimming: 1 base; J trimming: 11 bases; junction bases outside the gene matches: 25. This CDR3 has 19 residues. CDR1 and CDR2 from the germline V gene are SGHTA and FQGNSA. CDR3 protein: CASSLEDYSLDRRGRRAFF. CDR3 sequence (DNA): TGTGCCAGCAGCTTAGAAGATTACTCCCTGGACAGGAGGGGACGAAGGGCTTTCTTT.

The V and J genes are TRBV4-1 and TRBJ1-5; possibly TRBD1 for D (5 bases). Germline CDR1 reads MGHRA; CDR2 reads YSYEKL. The CDR3 extends over 14 amino acids. V lost 1 base to trimming and J lost 4 bases, with 8 bases between them. DNA for the CDR3: TGCGCCAGCAGCCAAGGGACAATGAATCAGCCCCAGCATTTT. This gives the protein CASSQGTMNQPQHF.

This clone occurred a few times. J is TRBJ1-4 and V is TRBV29-1; TRBD1 aligns across 8 bases. The junction had 5 bases not matched to a gene; V was cut back by 5 bases and J by 6 bases. The germline V gene has CDR1 SQVTM and CDR2 ANQGSEA. This CDR3 spans 13 amino acids. The CDR3 loop is CSVFGQGDEKLFF. The CDR3 nucleotides are TGCAGCGTTTTCGGACAGGGAGATGAAAAACTGTTTTTT.

This rearrangement joins TRBV3-1 (or the pseudogene TRBV3-2) to TRBJ1-4, with TRBD1 matching over 7 bases. CDR1 LGHDT and CDR2 YNNKEL come from the germline V gene (reference sequence). This CDR3 has 19 residues. With V trimmed by 0 bases and J by 14 bases, 24 bases remained unmatched. CDR3 sequence: CASSQEPFNGTDGDERLFF. In DNA form, the CDR3 reads TGTGCCAGCAGCCAAGAACCTTTCAACGGGACAGACGGAGATGAGCGGCTGTTTTTT.

V gene TRBV19 combines with J gene TRBJ2-3; 7 bases map to TRBD1. CDR3 length: 13 residues. The J segment lost 1 base and the V segment lost 7 bases, leaving 2 bases of the junction unmatched. Germline assignment: CDR1 LNHDA and CDR2 SQIVND (reference sequence). The CDR3 is CASTGTGTDTQYF. DNA for the CDR3: TGTGCCAGTACTGGGACAGGCACAGATACGCAGTATTTT.

The chain couples TRBV7-8 to TRBJ1-2; TRBD1 agrees at 9 bases. Trimming took 5 bases from V and 11 from J; bases not matched to a gene: 12. The germline V gene encodes CDR1 SGHVS and CDR2 FQNEAQ. The CDR3 has 14 amino acids. The CDR3 nucleotides read TGTGCCAGCAGCGGGACGGGGACAGGGAGTCGGTACACCTTC. Its translation: CASSGTGTGSRYTF.

The rearrangement uses TRBV7-6 and TRBJ2-1; TRBD2 agrees at 9 bases. The V segment lost 1 base and the J segment 4 bases; nucleotides outside the gene matches: 2. From germline, CDR1 is SGHVS and CDR2 FNYEAQ. The CDR3 runs to 15 residues. The CDR3 loop is CASSLGGGAYNEQFF. In DNA, the CDR3 is TGTGCCAGCAGCTTAGGCGGGGGGGCTTACAATGAGCAGTTCTTC.

This clone was found once. The CDR3 region is CASSLMATGGTIQYF. DNA for the CDR3: TGTGCCAGCAGCTTAATGGCCACAGGGGGCACCATTCAGTACTTC. This chain uses TRBV7-2 with TRBJ2-4; 9 nucleotides align to TRBD1. The CDR3 length is 15 residues. Germline V gives CDR1 SGHTA, CDR2 FQGNSA. V dropped 2 bases and J dropped 9; count of bases not matched to a gene: 8.

The rearrangement joins TRBV5-6 to TRBJ1-4; a weak D match, TRBD1 (5 bases). Germline V gene lookup returns CDR1 SGHDT and CDR2 YYEEEE. Between the trimmed V and J ends, which lost 4 bases and 5 bases, there was a span of 15 bases. This CDR3 is 15 amino acids long. CDR3 protein: CASSGGRGGNEKLFF. CDR3 nucleotide sequence: TGTGCCAGCAGCGGCGGACGCGGGGGGAATGAAAAACTGTTTTTT.

V usage is TRBV18 and J usage is TRBJ1-4; 10 bases are shared with TRBD1. Looked up from germline, CDR1 is KGHSH and CDR2 is LQKENI. This CDR3 has 14 residues. Germline trimming cut 6 bases from V and 7 bases from J; bases unmatched to any gene: 5. DNA for the CDR3: TGTGCCAGCTCGCCGGGACAGGGGAGTGAAAAACTGTTTTTT. Amino acid sequence: CASSPGQGSEKLFF.

The rearrangement uses TRBV29-1 and TRBJ2-3; tentatively, D is TRBD1 (5 bases). The CDR3 extends over 13 amino acids. V was pared by 3 bases and J by 4 bases, with 11 bases between. CDR1 is SQVTM and CDR2 is ANQGSEA in the germline V gene. For the CDR3, the DNA is TGCAGCGTTGATTTAGGGGTAGCAGATACGCAGTATTTT. This translates into CSVDLGVADTQYF.

The rearrangement joins TRBV6-4 to TRBJ2-5, with 7 bases that match TRBD1. This CDR3 has 17 amino acids. Trimming at V came to 7 bases and at J to 3 bases, leaving 17 bases not matched to a gene. CDR1 MRHNA and CDR2 SNTAGT come from the germline V gene. CDR3 residues: CASTPAGKQGPEETQYF. The CDR3 bases are TGTGCCAGCACTCCTGCAGGCAAACAGGGGCCCGAAGAGACCCAGTACTTC.

V usage is TRBV10-3 and J usage is TRBJ1-1; 8 nucleotides line up with TRBD1. Germline CDR1 reads ENHRY; CDR2 reads SYGVKD. Losses at the gene ends were 5 bases for V and 8 bases for J; bases not matched to a gene: 4. The CDR3 contains 12 residues. CDR3 bases: TGTGCCATCAGTCCACAGGGGGTCGAAGCTTTCTTT. Protein: CAISPQGVEAFF.

The J gene is TRBJ1-5, the V gene TRBV27, with a weak D call TRBD1 (5 bases). V shed 0 bases and J shed 9 bases, with 15 bases lying between them. This CDR3 comprises 15 residues. Germline values: CDR1 MNHEY, CDR2 SMNVEV (reference sequence). The CDR3 region has the DNA TGTGCCAGCAGTTTATCGCGCCGATACACAGGGCCCCAGCATTTT. Encoded protein: CASSLSRRYTGPQHF.

This sequence joins TRBV3-1 (or the pseudogene TRBV3-2) and TRBJ2-2; D is undetermined. CDR1 LGHDT and CDR2 YNNKEL come from the germline V gene (reference sequence). The CDR3 loop spans 12 amino acids. Deletions cut 4 bases from V and 7 bases from J, with 7 bases between. The CDR3 sequence is CASSPWSGELFF. CDR3 DNA sequence: TGTGCCAGCAGCCCCTGGAGCGGGGAGCTGTTTTTT.

This clone was seen once. This chain connects TRBV7-2 to TRBJ1-1; D not resolved. Trimming removed 3 bases from V and 7 bases from J, with 6 bases in between. This CDR3 comprises 11 residues. The germline V gene has CDR1 SGHTA and CDR2 FQGNSA. CDR3 in DNA: TGTGCCAGCAGCTTTGGCCTTGAAGCTTTCTTT. Translating gives CASSFGLEAFF.

The V and J genes are TRBV3-1 (or the pseudogene TRBV3-2) and TRBJ2-5, with 8 nucleotides matching TRBD1. There are 16 residues in the CDR3. V shed 2 bases and J 2 bases; nucleotides not matched to a gene: 7. From germline, CDR1 is LGHDT and CDR2 YNNKEL (reference sequence). The CDR3: CASSQWDRSRQETQYF. CDR3 sequence (DNA): TGTGCCAGCAGCCAATGGGACAGGAGTCGGCAAGAGACCCAGTACTTC.

The CDR3 bases are TGTGCCAGCAGCTTATGGGGAGAAAGAGCTTTCTTT. Translated, it gives CASSLWGERAFF. This chain joins TRBV7-8 and TRBJ1-1; no clear D gene. CDR3 length: 12 amino acids. Germline assignment: CDR1 SGHVS and CDR2 FQNEAQ. V shed 2 bases and J shed 10 bases, with 11 bases lying between them.

The chain links TRBV9 to TRBJ1-3; tentative D call: TRBD1 (5 bases). CDR3 length: 16 residues. Germline V gives CDR1 SGDLS, CDR2 YYNGEE. Trimming stripped 7 bases from V and 0 bases from J, with 17 bases between. CDR3 in amino acids: CASGKAGGSSGNTIYF. The CDR3, as DNA: TGTGCCAGCGGCAAGGCGGGGGGGTCCTCTGGAAACACCATATATTTT. The entire variable domain, with the rest obtained from reference TRBV9 and TRBJ1-3, is as follows: DSGVTQTPKHLITATGQRVTLRCSPRSGDLSVYWYQQSLDQGLQFLIQYYNGEERAKGNILERFSAQQFPDLHSELNLSSLELGDSALYFCASGKAGGSSGNTIYFGEGSWLTVV.

The rearrangement joins TRBV19 to TRBJ2-1; D is possibly TRBD2 (5 bases). CDR1 is LNHDA and CDR2 is SQIVND in the germline V gene (reference sequence). Trimming removed 6 bases from V and 0 bases from J, with 12 bases in between. The CDR3 covers 15 residues. The CDR3 DNA is TGTGCCAGTAGCGGGGAGAGGTTCTCCTACAATGAGCAGTTCTTC. Residues: CASSGERFSYNEQFF.

To note about this clone: Other DNA sequences in the same sample also yield this CDR3. The V call is TRBV10-3, the J call TRBJ2-3; 7 bases are shared with TRBD2. The CDR3 covers 14 residues. Germline V gene sequence: CDR1 ENHRY, CDR2 SYGVKD. The V segment lost 4 bases and the J segment 3 bases; nucleotides outside the gene matches: 4. The CDR3 DNA is TGTGCCATCAGTGCGGGGAGGGGTACAGATACGCAGTATTTT. Translated, it gives CAISAGRGTDTQYF.

The V and J genes are TRBV5-1 and TRBJ1-5; 9 positions agree with TRBD1. Germline assignment: CDR1 SGHRS and CDR2 YFSETQ. The CDR3 loop spans 13 amino acids. The V gene end was trimmed by 4 bases and the J gene end by 7 bases; junction bases not matched to a gene: 3. CDR3 DNA: TGCGCCAGCAGCCAGGGACAGGGACAGCCCCAGCATTTT. Translation: CASSQGQGQPQHF.

The chain employs TRBV6-5 and TRBJ1-2, with 10 bases identical to TRBD1. After removal of 0 bases from V and 8 bases from J, the junction contained 6 bases not matched to a gene. CDR1 MNHEY and CDR2 SVGAGI come from the germline V gene. The CDR3 covers 15 residues. In nucleotides, the CDR3 is TGTGCCAGCAGTTACTCGGGGACAGGGGAATGGGGCTACACCTTC. This gives the protein CASSYSGTGEWGYTF.

This rearrangement joins TRBV10-2 to TRBJ1-3; no reliable D call. CDR1 is WSHSY, CDR2 SAAADI, per germline. Deletions cut 0 bases from V and 4 bases from J, with 13 bases between. This CDR3 has 16 residues. The CDR3 region has the DNA TGCGCCAGCAGTGAGTCGGCAGGATGGGAGGGAAACACCATATATTTT. Its protein is CASSESAGWEGNTIYF.

This chain connects TRBV5-1 to TRBJ1-2, with D uncertain. The CDR3 length is 18 residues. Trimming stripped 0 bases from V and 0 bases from J, with 18 bases between. Per the germline V gene, CDR1 is SGHRS and CDR2 is YFSETQ. CDR3 DNA sequence: TGCGCCAGCAGCTTGGATGTTAGCGGGGAGGCTACTAACTATGGCTACACCTTC. Translating it yields CASSLDVSGEATNYGYTF.

The chain couples TRBV12-3 or TRBV12-4 to TRBJ2-7; possible D gene TRBD2, 5 bases. This CDR3 is 13 amino acids long. V lost 4 bases to trimming and J lost 3 bases, with 10 bases between them. CDR3 amino acids: CASSSRGDYEQYF. The CDR3 DNA is TGTGCCAGCAGTTCTCGGGGTGACTACGAGCAGTACTTC.

This rearrangement joins TRBV9 to TRBJ1-2; D is unresolved. Per the germline V gene, CDR1 is SGDLS and CDR2 is YYNGEE. The CDR3 covers 13 residues. The V end was cut by 7 bases, the J end by 7 bases, with 17 bases between. CDR3 nucleotide sequence: TGTGCCAGCGCGGAATCCCCTATTCTTGGCTACACCTTC. This encodes CASAESPILGYTF.

The genes are TRBV11-3 and TRBJ1-1; no firm D call. This CDR3 region has 13 residues. Per the germline V gene, CDR1 is SGHNT and CDR2 is YENEEA. The V end was cut by 2 bases, the J end by 1 base, with 5 bases between. As DNA, the CDR3 is TGTGCCAGCAGCTTAACAGCGAACACTGAAGCTTTCTTT. Translated: CASSLTANTEAFF.

The chain links TRBV9 to TRBJ1-2, with 9 bases matching TRBD1. Trimming cost V 7 bases and J 4 bases; bases outside gene matches: 5. This CDR3 spans 13 amino acids. Germline V gene lookup returns CDR1 SGDLS and CDR2 YYNGEE. The DNA for the CDR3 is TGTGCCAGCGGAAACAGGGGGCTCTATGGCTACACCTTC. It yields the protein CASGNRGLYGYTF.

J is TRBJ2-2 and V is TRBV28; D not resolved. Per the germline V gene, CDR1 is MDHEN and CDR2 is SYDVKM. Trimming removed 3 bases at V and 6 bases at J, with 2 bases between. This CDR3 has 11 residues. The CDR3 DNA follows: TGTGCCAGCAGTTTCGCCGGGGAGCTGTTTTTT. Translating it yields CASSFAGELFF.

This chain connects TRBV6-1 to TRBJ2-5, with 12 bases fitting TRBD1. V lost 3 bases, J lost 1 base, and 0 bases stayed unmatched. Germline V gene sequence: CDR1 MNHNS, CDR2 SASEGT. The CDR3 is made up of 15 amino acids. The CDR3 protein is CASSEGQGAQETQYF. The CDR3 bases are TGTGCCAGCAGTGAGGGACAGGGGGCCCAAGAGACCCAGTACTTC.